The 14 T cell receptor beta chains listed next were all sequenced from one sample in a study of T cell repertoires in breast cancer. Unpaired genes were suppressed by blocking oligonucleotides during a second nested PCR. Via MiXCR, TCRdb re-called the emulsion pairing reads, giving one row per CDR3 protein. The sample carries some 37,000 distinct CDR3 sequences, 45% recorded once. Paired alpha-beta TCRs of CD8+ T cells were analyzed by expanded emulsion RT-PCR. The sample was CD8+ T cells. Receptors originate from a pool of human donors with breast cancer or a healthy control (not recorded which).

The chain joins TRBV6-2 or TRBV6-3 to TRBJ2-1, with 15 nucleotides matching TRBD2. With 0 bases clipped from V and 0 bases from J, the junction kept 3 bases outside the gene matches. CDR3 length equals 19 residues. The germline V gene has CDR1 MNHEY and CDR2 SVGEGT. Written as DNA, the CDR3 is TGTGCCAGCAGTTACTCCGGGACTAGCGGGGGGCACTCCTACAATGAGCAGTTCTTC. It encodes CASSYSGTSGGHSYNEQFF.

In this sample, this clonotype turned up a few times. This chain links TRBV15 with TRBJ1-1; 8 bases fit TRBD1. Germline values: CDR1 LNHNV, CDR2 YYDKDF (reference sequence). This CDR3 is built from 14 residues. The V gene end was trimmed by 3 bases and the J gene end by 8 bases; junction bases not matched to a gene: 8. The CDR3 loop is CATSREGQAEEAFF. The DNA for the CDR3 is TGTGCCACCAGCAGGGAGGGACAGGCGGAGGAAGCTTTCTTT.

This chain links TRBV20-1 with TRBJ1-5; 9 bases fit TRBD1. Per germline, CDR1 DFQATT and CDR2 SNEGSKA (reference sequence). The V and J ends lost 0 bases and 9 bases, in that order; junction bases with no gene match: 9. The CDR3 is 15 residues long. The CDR3 DNA sequence: TGCAGTGCTAGAGAAACAGGGGGCGACGGATTGCCCCAGCATTTT. Protein: CSARETGGDGLPQHF.

This CDR3 is CASSYRTDGYTF. The CDR3 bases are TGCGCCAGCAGTTATCGGACGGATGGCTACACCTTC. The J gene is TRBJ1-2, the V gene TRBV5-1; D unclear. Germline CDR1 and CDR2: SGHRS and YFSETQ. This CDR3 is 12 amino acids long. The germline V and J ends were trimmed by 5 bases and 6 bases, with 11 bases remaining between them. Based on the CDR3 plus reference TRBV5-1 and TRBJ1-2, the full variable domain is KAGVTQTPRYLIKTRGQQVTLSCSPISGHRSVSWYQQTPGQGLQFLFEYFSETQRNKGNFPGRFSGRQFSNSRSEMNVSTLELGDSALYLCASSYRTDGYTFGSGTRLTVV.

The chain has TRBV7-2 and TRBJ1-1, with a possible D match to TRBD1 (5 bases). Germline CDR1 and CDR2: SGHTA and FQGNSA. With 5 bases removed from V and 2 bases from J, the gap between germline ends came to 15 bases. The length of the CDR3 is 15 residues. CDR3: CASSTRAGQNTEAFF. The CDR3 nucleotides are TGTGCCAGCAGCACCCGGGCGGGGCAAAACACTGAAGCTTTCTTT.

This clonotype was counted a few times. The chain has TRBV29-1 and TRBJ1-1; D perhaps matches TRBD1 (5 bases). The CDR3 loop spans 13 amino acids. Trimming left V 7 bases short and J 2 bases short, with 14 bases between. Germline V gives CDR1 SQVTM, CDR2 ANQGSEA. The CDR3 nucleotides are TGCAGCGCCTCGGGACGCACTAACACTGAAGCTTTCTTT. Translated: CSASGRTNTEAFF.

There are a few counts of this clonotype. V is TRBV2 and J is TRBJ1-3; D gene unclear. The V gene's germline CDR1 is SNHLY and CDR2 FYNNEI. The CDR3 is made up of 14 amino acids. V lost 8 bases to trimming and J lost 0 bases, with 11 bases between them. CDR3 sequence: CASLEQLSGNTIYF. The CDR3 nucleotides are TGTGCCAGCCTCGAACAGCTCTCTGGAAACACCATATATTTT.

This clonotype was seen ten or more times. The chain carries TRBV20-1 and TRBJ1-2; D remains ambiguous. CDR1 DFQATT and CDR2 SNEGSKA come from the germline V gene (reference sequence). The V end was cut by 8 bases, the J end by 7 bases, with 11 bases between. The CDR3 consists of 10 residues. CDR3 sequence reads: CSTPLGGYTF. The CDR3 DNA sequence: TGCAGTACCCCCCTAGGTGGCTACACCTTC.

This chain uses TRBV4-1 with TRBJ1-1, with a possible D match to TRBD1 (6 bases). Trimming removed 3 bases from V and 5 bases from J, with 13 bases in between. The CDR3 has 14 amino acids. Germline loops: CDR1 MGHRA, CDR2 YSYEKL. Here the CDR3 DNA reads TGCGCCAGCAGCCAGGGGAGGGGGTTAACTGAAGCTTTCTTT. Its protein is CASSQGRGLTEAFF.

This clonotype was recorded at least ten times. The CDR3 bases are TGTGCCAGCAGTGATCACCTGGGGTCTTCCTATGGCTACACCTTC. It yields the protein CASSDHLGSSYGYTF. This chain links TRBV25-1 with TRBJ1-2; D remains unclear. The V end lost 3 bases, the J end lost 4 bases, and 15 bases lay between the germline ends. This CDR3 has 15 amino acids. The germline gives CDR1 MGHDK, CDR2 SYGVNS.

This clonotype occurred once. The junction differs from germline at one of its ends, possibly a read error. The rearrangement joins TRBV6-6 to TRBJ2-1, with TRBD1 matching 8 bases. Per germline, CDR1 MNHNY and CDR2 SVGAGI (reference sequence). CDR3 size: 14 residues. The CDR3 sequence: CASTPGQGRNEQSF. The CDR3 bases are TGTGCCAGCACCCCCGGACAGGGTCGCAATGAGCAGTCCTTC.

The chain links TRBV24-1 to TRBJ2-7; 7 bases are a match to TRBD2. This CDR3 contains 15 residues. V shed 4 bases and J 3 bases; nucleotides not matched to a gene: 8. The germline V gene has CDR1 KGHDR and CDR2 SFDVKD. This CDR3 is CATSDPGRSDYEQYF. The CDR3 DNA sequence: TGTGCCACCAGTGACCCCGGGAGGAGCGACTACGAGCAGTACTTC.

V usage is TRBV20-1 and J usage is TRBJ2-5; 12 bases align to TRBD2. The length of the CDR3 is 15 residues. Looked up from germline, CDR1 is DFQATT and CDR2 is SNEGSKA (reference sequence). Trimming removed 5 bases from V and 4 bases from J; junction bases left unmatched: 8. The chain's CDR3 is CSALRLAGAGETQYF. In DNA form, the CDR3 reads TGCAGTGCTCTACGACTAGCGGGGGCGGGAGAGACCCAGTACTTC.

Comments on this clonotype: A much larger clone lies a single base off, so this may be a read error. The chain couples TRBV6-2 or TRBV6-3 to TRBJ1-2; D is unresolved. The CDR3 loop spans 15 amino acids. The V gene's germline CDR1 is MNHEY and CDR2 SVGEGT. The CDR3 bases are TGTGCCAGCAGTTCCGGACCTGAAGCTAACTATAGCTACACCTTC. Protein sequence: CASSSGPEANYSYTF.